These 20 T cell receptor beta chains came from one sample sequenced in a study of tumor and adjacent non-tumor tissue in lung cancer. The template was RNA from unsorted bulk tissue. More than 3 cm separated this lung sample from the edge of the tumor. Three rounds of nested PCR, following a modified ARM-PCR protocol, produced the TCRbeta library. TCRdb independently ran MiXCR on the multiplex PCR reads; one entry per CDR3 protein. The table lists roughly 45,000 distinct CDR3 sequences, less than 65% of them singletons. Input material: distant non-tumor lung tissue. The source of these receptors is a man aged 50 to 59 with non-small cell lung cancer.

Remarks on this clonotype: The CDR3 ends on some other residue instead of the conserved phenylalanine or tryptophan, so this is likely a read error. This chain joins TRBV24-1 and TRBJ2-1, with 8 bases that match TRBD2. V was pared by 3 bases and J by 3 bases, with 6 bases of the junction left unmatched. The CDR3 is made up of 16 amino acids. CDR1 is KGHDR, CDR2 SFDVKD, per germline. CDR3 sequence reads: CATSDPSGSIYNEQFS. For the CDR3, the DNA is TGTGCCACCAGTGATCCGAGCGGGAGTATCTACAATGAGCAGTTCTCC.

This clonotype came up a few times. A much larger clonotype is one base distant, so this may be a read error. The CDR3 is CARSPSTGGVGTDTQYF. DNA of the CDR3: TGTGCCAGAAGTCCATCAACAGGGGGCGTCGGCACAGATACGCAGTATTTT. The genes are TRBV6-1 and TRBJ2-3; 9 nucleotides agree with TRBD1. Germline values: CDR1 MNHNS, CDR2 SASEGT. This CDR3 region has 17 residues. The V and J ends lost 9 bases and 1 base, in that order; junction bases with no gene match: 14.

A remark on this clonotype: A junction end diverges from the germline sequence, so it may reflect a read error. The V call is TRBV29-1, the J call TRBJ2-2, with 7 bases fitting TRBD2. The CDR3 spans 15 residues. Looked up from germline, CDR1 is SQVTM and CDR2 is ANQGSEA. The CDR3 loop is CSVDYGGGNTWELFF. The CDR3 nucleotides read TGCAGCGTTGACTATGGGGGAGGGAACACCTGGGAGCTATTTTTT.

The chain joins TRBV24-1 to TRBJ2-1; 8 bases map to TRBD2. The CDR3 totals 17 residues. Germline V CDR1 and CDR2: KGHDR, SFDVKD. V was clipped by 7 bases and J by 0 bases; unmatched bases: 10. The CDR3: CATSGNWLAGSYNEQFF. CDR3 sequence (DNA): TGTGCCACCAGCGGGAATTGGCTAGCGGGCTCCTACAATGAGCAGTTCTTC.

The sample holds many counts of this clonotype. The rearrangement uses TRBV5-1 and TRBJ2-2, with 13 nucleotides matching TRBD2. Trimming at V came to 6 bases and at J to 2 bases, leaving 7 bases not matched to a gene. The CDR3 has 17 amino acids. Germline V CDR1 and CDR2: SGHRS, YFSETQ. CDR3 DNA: TGCGCCAGCAAATGGACTAGCGGGAGTCCAAACACCGGGGAGCTGTTTTTT. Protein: CASKWTSGSPNTGELFF. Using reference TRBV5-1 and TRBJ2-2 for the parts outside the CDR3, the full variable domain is KAGVTQTPRYLIKTRGQQVTLSCSPISGHRSVSWYQQTPGQGLQFLFEYFSETQRNKGNFPGRFSGRQFSNSRSEMNVSTLELGDSALYLCASKWTSGSPNTGELFFGEGSRLTVL.

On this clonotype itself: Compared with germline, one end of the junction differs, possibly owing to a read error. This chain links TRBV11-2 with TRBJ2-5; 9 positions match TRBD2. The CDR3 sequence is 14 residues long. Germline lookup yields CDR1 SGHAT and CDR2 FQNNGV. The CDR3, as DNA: TGTGGTAGCGGGGGCGGGGCCGTGGGAGAGCCCCAGTACTTC. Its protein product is CGSGGGAVGEPQYF.

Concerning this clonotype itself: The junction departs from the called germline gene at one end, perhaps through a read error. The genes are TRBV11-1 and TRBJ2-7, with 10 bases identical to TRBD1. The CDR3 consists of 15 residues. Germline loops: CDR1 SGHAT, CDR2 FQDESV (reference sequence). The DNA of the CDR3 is TGCGCCAGCAGTAGGGACAGGGGCTTCCCCTACGAGCATTACTTC. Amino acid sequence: CASSRDRGFPYEHYF.

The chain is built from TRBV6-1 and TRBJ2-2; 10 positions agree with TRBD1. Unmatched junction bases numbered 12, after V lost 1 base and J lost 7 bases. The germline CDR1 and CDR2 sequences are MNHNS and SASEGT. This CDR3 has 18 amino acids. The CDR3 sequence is CASSEVSRLGQGNGELFF. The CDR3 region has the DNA TGTGCCAGCAGTGAAGTTAGCCGTCTGGGACAGGGGAACGGGGAGCTGTTTTTT.

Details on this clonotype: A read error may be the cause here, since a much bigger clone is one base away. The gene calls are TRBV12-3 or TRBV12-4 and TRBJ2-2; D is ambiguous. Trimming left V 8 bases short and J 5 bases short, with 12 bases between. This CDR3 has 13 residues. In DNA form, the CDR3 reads TGTGCCAGCCCAAGCAGAGGTACCGGGGAGCTGTTTTTT. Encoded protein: CASPSRGTGELFF.

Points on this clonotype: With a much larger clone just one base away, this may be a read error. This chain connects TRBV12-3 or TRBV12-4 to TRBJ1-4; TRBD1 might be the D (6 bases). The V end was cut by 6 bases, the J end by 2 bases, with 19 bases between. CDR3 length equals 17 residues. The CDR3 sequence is CASSPSLWGLTNEKLFF. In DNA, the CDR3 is TGTGCCAGCAGCCCTTCTCTGTGGGGGCTGACTAATGAAAAACTGTTTTTT.

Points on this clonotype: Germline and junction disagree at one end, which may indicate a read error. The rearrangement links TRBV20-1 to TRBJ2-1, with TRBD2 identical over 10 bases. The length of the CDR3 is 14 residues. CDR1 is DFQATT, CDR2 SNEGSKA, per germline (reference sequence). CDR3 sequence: CSATLAGVYNEQFF. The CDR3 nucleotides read TGCAGTGCTACCCTAGCGGGAGTCTACAATGAGCAATTCTTC.

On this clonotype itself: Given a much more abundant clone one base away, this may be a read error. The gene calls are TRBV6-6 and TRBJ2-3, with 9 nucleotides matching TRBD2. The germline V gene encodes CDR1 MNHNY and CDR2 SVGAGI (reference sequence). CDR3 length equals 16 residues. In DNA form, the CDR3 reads TGTGCCAACAGTAAGACTAGCGGCTCCTTTACAGATACGCAGTATTTT. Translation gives CANSKTSGSFTDTQYF.

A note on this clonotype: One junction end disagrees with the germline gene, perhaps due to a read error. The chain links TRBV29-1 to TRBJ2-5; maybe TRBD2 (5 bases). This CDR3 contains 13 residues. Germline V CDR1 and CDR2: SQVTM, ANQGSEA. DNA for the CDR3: TGCAACGTTGAAGCTATGCGGGCAGAGACCCAGTACTTC. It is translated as CNVEAMRAETQYF.

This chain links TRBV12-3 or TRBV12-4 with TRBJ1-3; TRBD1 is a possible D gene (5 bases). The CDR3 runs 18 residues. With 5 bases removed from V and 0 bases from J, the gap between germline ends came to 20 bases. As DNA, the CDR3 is TGTGCCAGCAGTCCCGAGGTGGCAGGGCCGGGCTCTGGAAACACCATATATTTT. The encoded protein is CASSPEVAGPGSGNTIYF.

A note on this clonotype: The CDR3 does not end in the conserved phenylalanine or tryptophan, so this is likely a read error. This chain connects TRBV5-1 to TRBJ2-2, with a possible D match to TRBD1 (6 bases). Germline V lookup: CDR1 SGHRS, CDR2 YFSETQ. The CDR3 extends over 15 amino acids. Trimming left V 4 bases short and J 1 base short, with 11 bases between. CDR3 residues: CASSTGQRNTGELFL. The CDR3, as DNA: TGCGCCAGCAGCACCGGACAGAGGAACACCGGGGAGCTGTTTCTT.

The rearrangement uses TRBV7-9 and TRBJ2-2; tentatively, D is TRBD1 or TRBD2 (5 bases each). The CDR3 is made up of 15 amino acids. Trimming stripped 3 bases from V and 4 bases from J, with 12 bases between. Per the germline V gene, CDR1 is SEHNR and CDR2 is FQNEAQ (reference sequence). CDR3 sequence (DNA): TGTGCCAGCAGCTTTTACGGGGCTGGCACCGGGGAGCTGTTTTTT. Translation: CASSFYGAGTGELFF.

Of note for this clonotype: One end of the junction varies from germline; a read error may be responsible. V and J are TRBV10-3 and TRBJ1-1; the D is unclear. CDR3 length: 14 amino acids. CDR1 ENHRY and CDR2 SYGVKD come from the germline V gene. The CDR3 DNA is TGTGCCATCAGTGAGTCTAACGGGAACACTGAAGCCCTCTTT. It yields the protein CAISESNGNTEALF.

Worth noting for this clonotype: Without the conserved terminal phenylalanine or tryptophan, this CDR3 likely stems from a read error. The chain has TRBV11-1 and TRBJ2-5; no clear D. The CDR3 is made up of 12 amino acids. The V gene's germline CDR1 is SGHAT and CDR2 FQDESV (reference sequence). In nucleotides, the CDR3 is TGTGCCTGCAGTTTAACAAAAGAGACCCAGTACTTG. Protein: CACSLTKETQYL.

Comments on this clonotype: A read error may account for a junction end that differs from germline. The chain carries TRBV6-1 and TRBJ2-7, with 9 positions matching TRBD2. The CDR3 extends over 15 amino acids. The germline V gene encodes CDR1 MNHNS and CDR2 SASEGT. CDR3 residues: CASSGTSEGKYERYF. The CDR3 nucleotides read TGTGCCAGCAGTGGGACTAGCGAGGGGAAGTACGAGCGGTACTTC.

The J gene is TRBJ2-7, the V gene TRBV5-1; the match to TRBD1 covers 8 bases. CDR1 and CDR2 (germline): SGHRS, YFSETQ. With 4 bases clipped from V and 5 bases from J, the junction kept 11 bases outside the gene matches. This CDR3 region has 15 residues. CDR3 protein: CASSGEDRVRDEQYF. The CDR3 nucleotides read TGCGCCAGCAGCGGAGAGGACAGGGTACGGGACGAGCAGTACTTC.